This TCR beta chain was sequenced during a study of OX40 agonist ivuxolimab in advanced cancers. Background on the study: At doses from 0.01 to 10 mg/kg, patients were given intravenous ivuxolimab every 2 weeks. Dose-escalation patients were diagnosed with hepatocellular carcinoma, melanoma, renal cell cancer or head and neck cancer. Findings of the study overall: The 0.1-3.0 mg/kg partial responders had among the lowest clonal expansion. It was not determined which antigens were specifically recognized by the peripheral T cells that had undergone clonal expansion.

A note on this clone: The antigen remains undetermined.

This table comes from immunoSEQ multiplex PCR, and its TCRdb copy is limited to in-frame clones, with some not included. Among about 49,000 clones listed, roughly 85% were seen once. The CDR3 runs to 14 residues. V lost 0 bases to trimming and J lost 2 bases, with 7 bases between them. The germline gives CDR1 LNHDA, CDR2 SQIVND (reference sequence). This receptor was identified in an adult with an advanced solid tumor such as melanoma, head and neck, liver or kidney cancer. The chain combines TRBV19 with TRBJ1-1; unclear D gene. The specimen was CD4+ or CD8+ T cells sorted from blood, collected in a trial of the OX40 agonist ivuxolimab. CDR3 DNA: TGTGCCAGTAGTATAGATTCTTCAAACACTGAAGCTTTCTTT. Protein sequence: CASSIDSSNTEAFF. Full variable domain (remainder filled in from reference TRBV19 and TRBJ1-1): DGGITQSPKYLFRKEGQNVTLSCEQNLNHDAMYWYRQDPGQGLRLIYYSQIVNDFQKGDIAEGYSVSREKKESFPLTVTSAQKNPTAFYLCASSIDSSNTEAFFGQGTRLTVV.